The entry below describes one TCR beta chain. What it binds is unknown. This sample was taken from a study of glioma-infiltrating T cells. Study-level results: Above-expected tissue-blood divergence occurred in all gliomas, most in low-grade ones.

Trimming cost V 4 bases and J 2 bases, with 8 bases left between them. CDR1 SGHNT and CDR2 YYREEE come from the germline V gene (reference sequence). The CDR3 totals 13 residues. TCR alpha and beta CDR3 regions were amplified from RNA using iRepertoire nested multiplex PCR. TCRdb reprocessed the multiplex PCR reads with MiXCR, giving one entry per CDR3 protein. Counted here are fewer than 200,000 distinct CDR3 sequences, more than 35% occurring once; the ten biggest clones make up roughly 5.4%. What was sequenced was glioma tissue, nonneoplastic brain tissue, or PBMCs (not recorded which). This sequence was found in a human donor with low-grade glioma or glioblastoma, undergoing nonglioma brain surgery, or in good health (not recorded which). The chain recombines TRBV5-4 with TRBJ2-3; the D is unclear. The CDR3 region has the DNA TGTGCCAGCAGCGCCATTAACACAGATACGCAGTATTTT. Translation gives CASSAINTDTQYF.